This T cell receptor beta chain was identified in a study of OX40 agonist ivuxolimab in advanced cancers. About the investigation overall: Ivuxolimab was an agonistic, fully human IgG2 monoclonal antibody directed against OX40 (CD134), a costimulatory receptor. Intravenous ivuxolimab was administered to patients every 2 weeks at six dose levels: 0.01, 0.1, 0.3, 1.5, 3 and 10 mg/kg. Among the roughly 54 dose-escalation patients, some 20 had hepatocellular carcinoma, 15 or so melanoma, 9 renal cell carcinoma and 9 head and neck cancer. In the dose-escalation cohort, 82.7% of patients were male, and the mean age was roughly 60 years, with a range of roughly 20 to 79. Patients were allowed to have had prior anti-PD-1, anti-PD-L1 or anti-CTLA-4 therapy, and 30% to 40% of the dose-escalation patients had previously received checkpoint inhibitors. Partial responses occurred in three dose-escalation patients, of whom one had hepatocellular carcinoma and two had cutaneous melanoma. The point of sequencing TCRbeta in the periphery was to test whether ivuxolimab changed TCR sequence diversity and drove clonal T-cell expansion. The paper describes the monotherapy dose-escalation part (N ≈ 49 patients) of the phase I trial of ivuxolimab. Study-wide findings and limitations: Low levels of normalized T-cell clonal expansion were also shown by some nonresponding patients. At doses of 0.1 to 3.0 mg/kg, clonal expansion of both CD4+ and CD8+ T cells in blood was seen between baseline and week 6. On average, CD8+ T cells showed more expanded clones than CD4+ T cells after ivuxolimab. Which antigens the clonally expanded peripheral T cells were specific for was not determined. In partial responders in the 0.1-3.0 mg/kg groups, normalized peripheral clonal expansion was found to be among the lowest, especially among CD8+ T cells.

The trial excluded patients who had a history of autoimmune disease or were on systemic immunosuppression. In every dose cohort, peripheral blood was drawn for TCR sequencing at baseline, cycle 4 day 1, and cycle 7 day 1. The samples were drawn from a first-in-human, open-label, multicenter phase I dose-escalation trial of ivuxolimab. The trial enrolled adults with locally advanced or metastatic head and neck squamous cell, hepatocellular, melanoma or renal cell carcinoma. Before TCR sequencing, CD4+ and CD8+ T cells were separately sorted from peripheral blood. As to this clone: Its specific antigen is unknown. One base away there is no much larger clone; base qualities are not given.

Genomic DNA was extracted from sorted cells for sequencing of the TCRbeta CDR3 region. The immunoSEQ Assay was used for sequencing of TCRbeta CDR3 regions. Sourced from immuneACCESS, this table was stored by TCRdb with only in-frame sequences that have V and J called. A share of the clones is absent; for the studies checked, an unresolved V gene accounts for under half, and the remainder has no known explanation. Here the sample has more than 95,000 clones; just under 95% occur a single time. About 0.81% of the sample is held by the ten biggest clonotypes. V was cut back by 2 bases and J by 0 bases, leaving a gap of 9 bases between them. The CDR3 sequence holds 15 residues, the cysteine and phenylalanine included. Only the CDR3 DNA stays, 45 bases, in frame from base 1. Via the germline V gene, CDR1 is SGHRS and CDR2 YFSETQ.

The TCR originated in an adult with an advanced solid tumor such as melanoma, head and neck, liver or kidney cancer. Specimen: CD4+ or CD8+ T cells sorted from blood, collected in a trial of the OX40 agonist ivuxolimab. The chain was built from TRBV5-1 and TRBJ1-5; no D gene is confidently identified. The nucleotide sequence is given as TGCGCCAGCAGCTTAGGCCCGGGTAGCAATCAGCCCCAGCATTTT. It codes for CASSLGPGSNQPQHF.